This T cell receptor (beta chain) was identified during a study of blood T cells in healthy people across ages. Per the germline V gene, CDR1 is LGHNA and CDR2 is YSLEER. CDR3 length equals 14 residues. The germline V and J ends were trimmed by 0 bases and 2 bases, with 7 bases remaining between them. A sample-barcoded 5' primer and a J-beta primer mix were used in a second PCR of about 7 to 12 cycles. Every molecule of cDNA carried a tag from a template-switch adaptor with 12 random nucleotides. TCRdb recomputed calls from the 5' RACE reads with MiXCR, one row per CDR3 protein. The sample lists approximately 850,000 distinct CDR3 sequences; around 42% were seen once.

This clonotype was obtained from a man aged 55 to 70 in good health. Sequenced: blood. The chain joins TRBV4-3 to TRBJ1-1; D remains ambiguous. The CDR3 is CASSQEDGNTEAFF. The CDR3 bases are TGCGCCAGCAGCCAAGAGGACGGTAACACTGAAGCTTTCTTT.